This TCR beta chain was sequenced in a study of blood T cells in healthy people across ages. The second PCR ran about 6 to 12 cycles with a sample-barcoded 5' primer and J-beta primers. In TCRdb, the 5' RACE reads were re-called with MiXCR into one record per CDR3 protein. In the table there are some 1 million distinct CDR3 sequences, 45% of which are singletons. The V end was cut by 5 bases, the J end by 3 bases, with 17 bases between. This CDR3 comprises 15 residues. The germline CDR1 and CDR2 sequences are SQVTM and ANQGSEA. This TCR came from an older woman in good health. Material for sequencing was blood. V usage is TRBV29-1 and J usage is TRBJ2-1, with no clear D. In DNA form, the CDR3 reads TGCAGCGTTCTGATGGGTTCAAGCTGCTACAATGAGCAGTTCTTC. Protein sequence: CSVLMGSSCYNEQFF.